This TCR beta chain was observed in a study of blood T cell repertoires in COVID-19. Study summary: From T cells, B-cell-depleted T cells, or PBMCs came the material, which was cDNA or gDNA.

In the study's own analysis: How many nucleated cells were present was estimated from reference gene primer amplification. The assay was immunoSEQ multiplex PCR, and TCRdb's table has in-frame clones only and misses some. The DNA was the basis for D and trimming; V, J and clone size are from that table. The sample has roughly 250,000 clones, 65% to 85% seen once. In Seattle, patients joined the study during active infection and were tracked longitudinally. Germline values: CDR1 LNHDA, CDR2 SQIVND (reference sequence). V was clipped by 5 bases and J by 3 bases; unmatched bases: 4. CDR3 length: 15 residues.

What was sequenced was peripheral blood. This rearrangement joins TRBV19 to TRBJ1-4, with 9 bases that match TRBD1. This TCR came from a person aged 70 to 85 with COVID-19, enrolled during active disease. The CDR3 sequence is CASSRTGVPNEKLFF. The DNA for the CDR3 is TGTGCCAGTAGTCGGACAGGGGTTCCTAATGAAAAACTGTTTTTT.